This TCR beta chain originates from a study of regulatory T cells in long-lasting Graves disease. Study-wide points: New patients shared 970 or so public clonotypes, and persistent patients shared more, with fewer than 3,500.

Sequencing libraries for TCR beta were prepared with iRepertoire HTBI primers and Arm-PCR of CDR3 regions. TCRdb called the multiplex PCR reads again in MiXCR, with one record for every CDR3 protein. This table holds roughly 500,000 distinct CDR3 sequences, about a fifth found once. The sample's time point: persistent/refractory GD, antithyroid drugs over 5 years with positive TRAb. Following extraction of RNA from PBMCs, that RNA was used to make the TCR library. In each case, Graves' disease was diagnosed per American Thyroid Association guidelines. EDTA tubes received approximately 9 milliliters of drawn peripheral blood. Germline assignment: CDR1 MNHNS and CDR2 SASEGT. This CDR3 has 14 residues. On this clonotype: No antigen is known for it. Possible read error: a much larger clone is one base away.

The sample was peripheral blood mononuclear cells (PBMCs), taken when the disease was refractory, from a patient treated with antithyroid drugs. This chain uses TRBV6-1 with TRBJ1-5; 10 bases align to TRBD1. This TCR derives from a female donor with Graves disease. Written as DNA, the CDR3 is TGTGTCAGCAATTCAGGACAGGGGGATCAGCCCCAGCATTTT. Its translation is CVSNSGQGDQPQHF.